These T cell receptor beta chains were read from a single sample in a study of T cells in Graves' hyperthyroidism and ophthalmopathy. TCRdb re-analysed the multiplex PCR reads in MiXCR, keeping a single row per CDR3 protein. This sample carries some 690,000 distinct CDR3 sequences, around 15% of them seen once, and the ten largest clones take 15% to 19%. The sequenced material came from blood. These receptors originate from a man aged 50 to 60 with Graves' hyperthyroidism. The CDR3 runs from the conserved cysteine through the conserved F or W.

v_gene	j_gene	len	CDR3aa
TRBV19	TRBJ1-5	12	CASSDRPQPQHF
TRBV28	TRBJ2-2	16	CASSPLKQTGSGELFF
TRBV5-1	TRBJ2-7	14	CASSFLDGPYEQYF
TRBV30	TRBJ2-3	15	CAWSVSGSLTDTQYF
TRBV11-2	TRBJ2-1	13	CASSLIAVTEQFF
TRBV28	TRBJ1-4	17	CASSSSTWTATNEKLFF
TRBV18	TRBJ2-3	16	CASSTRQGGSTDTQYF
TRBV7-9	TRBJ1-6	14	CASSLRGTNSPLHF
TRBV15	TRBJ2-7	14	CATSRPGQPVWQYF
TRBV6-2/TRBV6-3	TRBJ2-5	16	CASSYGSGRAEGTQYF
TRBV11-2	TRBJ2-4	17	CASSTFPRDRGENIQYF
TRBV6-1	TRBJ2-7	16	CASSYIRSGTGNEQYF
TRBV6-2/TRBV6-3	TRBJ1-1	12	CASSYAFFEAFF
TRBV5-1	TRBJ2-7	13	CASSLDDSYEQYF
TRBV28	TRBJ1-5	15	CASSFLGTSGQPQHF
TRBV6-1	TRBJ2-7	14	CASSREWSSYEQYF
TRBV12-3/TRBV12-4	TRBJ2-1	15	CASSLREVSYNEQFF
TRBV11-2	TRBJ2-1	17	CASSSAPGQQKGNEQFF
TRBV7-7	TRBJ2-3	16	CASIPLSRGPTDTQYF
TRBV28	TRBJ2-6	18	CASSLGTGPNSGANVLTF
TRBV6-5	TRBJ2-7	13	CASSYRQPYEQYF
TRBV27	TRBJ1-5	17	CASSLGTGGFRNQPQHF
TRBV5-1	TRBJ1-6	17	CASSPSAGAYAHSPLHF
TRBV19	TRBJ2-1	16	CASSIADAPSYNEQFF
TRBV7-2	TRBJ1-4	17	CASSSYGRGTGNEKLFF
TRBV18	TRBJ2-6	16	CASSSFSGSGANVLTF
TRBV7-6	TRBJ2-5	12	CASSLVGPAQYF
TRBV5-1	TRBJ2-1	15	CASSTRDRGFHEQFF
TRBV6-1	TRBJ1-6	16	CASGRGGTTYNSPLHF
TRBV19	TRBJ1-4	15	CASTTIDPLEEKLFF
TRBV27	TRBJ2-1	15	CASSSELSSYNEQFF
TRBV10-1	TRBJ2-3	14	CASSAAGVTDTQYF
TRBV29-1	TRBJ2-7	10	CSVGAGEQYF
TRBV2	TRBJ2-2	14	CASFPGGVTGELFF
TRBV25-1	TRBJ2-7	13	CASSKRGSYEQYF
TRBV27	TRBJ1-2	13	CASSDREDSGYTF
TRBV12-5	TRBJ2-5	12	CARGGFQETQYF
TRBV20-1	TRBJ1-1	13	CSARDQRPGQAFF
TRBV10-2	TRBJ1-1	14	CASRGGLQNTEAFF
TRBV7-9	TRBJ2-2	16	CASNQGGTRITGELFF
TRBV12-3/TRBV12-4	TRBJ1-1	17	CASSFLTTGQKNTEAFF
TRBV27	TRBJ2-7	13	CASSSTGAYEQYF
TRBV7-9	TRBJ2-7	16	CASSLRLAGGSYEQYF
TRBV11-2	TRBJ2-3	14	CASSPSAGTDTQYF
TRBV7-6	TRBJ2-7	15	CASSLEVSRTYEQYF
TRBV20-1	TRBJ1-1	14	CSARVESGNTEAFF
TRBV20-1	TRBJ2-1	13	CSAEGSSTNEQFF
TRBV5-1	TRBJ1-1	14	CASSRRLWDTEAFF
TRBV7-8	TRBJ1-5	16	CASSARQDYSNQPQHF
TRBV2	TRBJ2-7	14	CASSWGQASYEQYF
TRBV15	TRBJ1-2	19	CATSRDFSKAQGSIYGYTF
TRBV12-5	TRBJ2-3	16	CASGTPFSGRTDTQYF
TRBV6-5	TRBJ1-5	14	CASSPATGIQPQHF
TRBV28	TRBJ1-1	16	CASSLSTGPQSTEAFF